Detailed here is one T cell receptor (beta chain). What it recognizes is unknown. This sample is drawn from a study of OX40 agonist ivuxolimab in advanced cancers. Study-wide results and caveats: At 0.1 to 3.0 mg/kg and by week 6, clonal expansion occurred in CD4+ and CD8+ blood T cells.

J was trimmed by 0 bases and V by 1 base; bases with no gene match: 3. The CDR3 is 15 amino acids. CDR1 and CDR2 (germline): SGHNT, YYREEE (reference sequence). The assay was immunoSEQ multiplex PCR, and TCRdb's table has in-frame clones only and misses some. The table lists about 73,000 clones, approximately 86% of them singletons. The sequenced sample was CD4+ or CD8+ T cells sorted from blood, obtained in a trial of the OX40 agonist ivuxolimab. The TCR originated in an adult with an advanced solid tumor such as melanoma, head and neck, liver or kidney cancer. The chain recombines TRBV5-4 with TRBJ2-7; 8 bases are shared with TRBD2. As DNA, the CDR3 is TGTGCCAGCAGCTTGCGCGGGGGGAGCTCCTACGAGCAGTACTTC. Translation gives CASSLRGGSSYEQYF.